This T cell receptor beta chain was identified during a study of Ad26.COV2.S vaccination and SARS-CoV-2 variants. Turning to the study itself: Among those in the COV1001 Ad26.COV2.S trial arm was the donor. Intramuscular Ad26.COV2.S at 5x10^10 or 1x10^11 viral particles.

Germline CDR1 is LGHNA and CDR2 is YSLEER. The CDR3 is 18 amino acids. The V end lost 0 bases, the J end lost 2 bases, and 20 bases lay between the germline ends. Specified treatment: 15 to 20 received Ad26.COV2.S at low or high dose, single or two shots; roughly five received placebo; per-sample allocation not given. Sampling occurred on day 63 after the first vaccine or placebo injection. An adult donor aged 18-55 years was enrolled in Boston. In the case of this clone: What it binds is unknown.

Assay used: immunoSEQ multiplex PCR; TCRdb lists only in-frame clones, some missing. The data hold more than 300,000 clones, with approximately 86% observed a single time. Study results and limitations: Substantial breadth was reportedly displayed by spike-specific CD8+ and CD4+ T cell responses after vaccination.

The J gene is TRBJ2-7, the V gene TRBV4-3; D is ambiguous. The sequences come from peripheral blood, collected in a trial of Ad26.COV2.S vaccine versus placebo. The receptor was derived from a person aged 18-65 years who received the Ad26.COV2.S COVID-19 vaccine or a placebo. The chain's CDR3 is CASSQDLPVWLGAYEQYF. CDR3 nucleotides: TGCGCCAGCAGCCAAGACCTCCCTGTCTGGCTTGGGGCCTACGAGCAGTACTTC.